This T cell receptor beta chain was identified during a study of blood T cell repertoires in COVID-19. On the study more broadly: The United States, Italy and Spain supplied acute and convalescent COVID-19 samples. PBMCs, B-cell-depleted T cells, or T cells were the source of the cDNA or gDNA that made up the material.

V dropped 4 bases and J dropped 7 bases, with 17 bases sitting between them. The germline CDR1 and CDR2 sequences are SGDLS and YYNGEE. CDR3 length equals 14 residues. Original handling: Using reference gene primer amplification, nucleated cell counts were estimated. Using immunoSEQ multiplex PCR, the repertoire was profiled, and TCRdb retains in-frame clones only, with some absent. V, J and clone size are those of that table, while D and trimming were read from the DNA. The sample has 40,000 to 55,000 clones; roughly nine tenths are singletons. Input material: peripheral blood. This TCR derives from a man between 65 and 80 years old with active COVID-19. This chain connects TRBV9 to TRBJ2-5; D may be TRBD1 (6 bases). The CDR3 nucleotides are TGTGCCAGCAGCCCAGGGGCAATGGAAGGGACCCAGTACTTC. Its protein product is CASSPGAMEGTQYF. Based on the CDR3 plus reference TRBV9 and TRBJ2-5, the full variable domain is DSGVTQTPKHLITATGQRVTLRCSPRSGDLSVYWYQQSLDQGLQFLIQYYNGEERAKGNILERFSAQQFPDLHSELNLSSLELGDSALYFCASSPGAMEGTQYFGPGTRLLVL.